The 28 T cell receptor beta chains below were found in one sample sequenced in a study of CD8 T cells in ankylosing spondylitis. One entry per CDR3 protein, called by TCRdb with MiXCR from the 5' RACE reads. The table shows some 240,000 distinct CDR3 sequences, with over 15% occurring only once. Sequenced material: blood, either unsorted or a sorted T cell fraction (not recorded which). The receptors derive from a male donor with ankylosing spondylitis or in good health (not recorded which).

This sequence joins TRBV15 and TRBJ2-7; 9 bases map to TRBD2. The CDR3 has 14 residues. The V segment lost 4 bases and the J segment 3 bases; nucleotides outside the gene matches: 4. Germline V gene data show CDR1 as LNHNV and CDR2 as YYDKDF (reference sequence). The CDR3 sequence is CATSTGLANYEQYF. Here the CDR3 DNA reads TGTGCCACCAGCACCGGACTAGCGAACTACGAGCAGTACTTC.

This clonotype was observed many times. The chain links TRBV3-1 to TRBJ2-1; TRBD1 matches at 12 bases. After removal of 0 bases from V and 7 bases from J, the junction contained 7 bases not matched to a gene. The V gene's germline CDR1 is LGHDT and CDR2 YNNKEL (reference sequence). This CDR3 has 17 amino acids. In nucleotides, the CDR3 is TGTGCCAGCAGCCAAGACGGGACAGGGGGCGCGGGGAATGAGCAGTTCTTC. This codes for CASSQDGTGGAGNEQFF.

This clonotype was observed a few times. V is TRBV11-1 and J is TRBJ2-2; no reliable D call. This CDR3 is built from 15 residues. V was shortened by 2 bases and J by 4 bases, with 11 bases between the two germline ends. Per germline, CDR1 SGHAT and CDR2 FQDESV (reference sequence). The CDR3: CASSLMGSFTGELFF. Here the CDR3 DNA reads TGTGCCAGCAGCTTAATGGGATCTTTCACCGGGGAGCTGTTTTTT.

Of note for this clonotype: A much larger clone differs from this one at a single base, so this may be a read error. The CDR3: CASSPPDRDRGYEQYF. Written as DNA, the CDR3 is TGTGCCAGCAGTCCCCCCGACCGGGACAGGGGATACGAGCAGTACTTC. This chain links TRBV28 with TRBJ2-7; 10 bases match TRBD1. Germline assignment: CDR1 MDHEN and CDR2 SYDVKM. The CDR3 loop spans 16 amino acids. V dropped 5 bases and J dropped 4; count of bases not matched to a gene: 11.

The chain combines TRBV29-1 with TRBJ2-3, with D perhaps TRBD2 (7 bases). This CDR3 is 13 amino acids long. V lost 7 bases to trimming and J lost 0 bases, with 11 bases between them. From germline, CDR1 is SQVTM and CDR2 ANQGSEA. CDR3 region: CSARGGSTDTQYF. The CDR3 DNA follows: TGCAGCGCTAGGGGGGGGAGCACAGATACGCAGTATTTT.

The chain carries TRBV4-1 and TRBJ2-5; D is undetermined. CDR1 and CDR2 (germline): MGHRA, YSYEKL. The CDR3 has 15 residues. V was cut by 0 bases and J by 0 bases, with 8 bases left in between. The DNA for the CDR3 is TGCGCCAGCAGCCAAGAGGGCAGATACCAAGAGACCCAGTACTTC. Its translation is CASSQEGRYQETQYF.

The CDR3 sequence is CASGLTGSGNTIYF. The CDR3 DNA reads as TGTGCCAGCGGCCTGACAGGCTCCGGAAACACCATATATTTT. The genes are TRBV27 and TRBJ1-3; D may be TRBD1 (6 bases). CDR1 is MNHEY and CDR2 is SMNVEV in the germline V gene (reference sequence). The CDR3 covers 14 residues. Trimming stripped 8 bases from V and 4 bases from J, with 15 bases between.

The gene calls are TRBV6-2 or TRBV6-3 and TRBJ2-5; D not certain. This CDR3 contains 14 residues. The germline V gene has CDR1 MNHEY and CDR2 SVGEGT. Trimming took off 0 bases at V and 2 bases at J, with 7 bases between the two ends. The DNA for the CDR3 is TGTGCCAGCAGTTACTCGACTGCGCAAGAGACCCAGTACTTC. Amino acids: CASSYSTAQETQYF.

This clonotype appeared a few times. J is TRBJ2-7 and V is TRBV29-1, with D unresolved. Deletions cut 3 bases from V and 6 bases from J, with 9 bases between. Germline CDR1 is SQVTM and CDR2 is ANQGSEA. CDR3 size: 11 residues. CDR3 in amino acids: CSVDVGPEQYF. The CDR3 DNA reads TGCAGCGTTGACGTCGGCCCCGAGCAGTACTTC.

This clonotype occurred a few times. The chain joins TRBV4-3 to TRBJ2-3; TRBD2 matches at 8 bases. The CDR3 is 18 amino acids. CDR1 and CDR2 (germline): LGHNA, YSLEER. The J segment lost 5 bases and the V segment lost 0 bases, leaving 13 bases of the junction unmatched. The CDR3 sequence is CASSQDTEREKIQDTQYF. The CDR3, as DNA: TGCGCCAGCAGCCAAGATACAGAGCGGGAGAAGATACAAGATACGCAGTATTTT.

The chain couples TRBV6-5 to TRBJ2-2, with a tentative D call TRBD2 (6 bases). The V gene's germline CDR1 is MNHEY and CDR2 SVGAGI. Trimming left V 0 bases short and J 6 bases short, with 14 bases between. This CDR3 has 16 residues. The CDR3 loop is CASSYSGGRIAGELFF. The CDR3 coding sequence is TGTGCCAGCAGTTACTCAGGAGGGAGAATTGCCGGGGAGCTGTTTTTT.

This clonotype turned up a few times. The gene calls are TRBV19 and TRBJ1-2; D might be TRBD1 (5 bases). V lost 7 bases and J lost 8, with 11 bases in between. CDR3 size: 11 residues. The germline CDR1 and CDR2 sequences are LNHDA and SQIVND (reference sequence). The DNA of the CDR3 is TGTGCCAGTACAGGGACGAGGGGCTACACCTTC. Its translation is CASTGTRGYTF.

The chain recombines TRBV4-1 with TRBJ2-1; a weak D match, TRBD2 (6 bases). This CDR3 is built from 16 residues. CDR1 is MGHRA and CDR2 is YSYEKL in the germline V gene. Trimming took 1 base from V and 2 from J, leaving 12 bases between them. CDR3 sequence (DNA): TGCGCCAGCAGCCAAGCTAGGGACTTGCCCTACAATGAGCAGTTCTTC. It encodes CASSQARDLPYNEQFF.

The chain uses TRBV4-1 and TRBJ2-7; 11 bases line up with TRBD2. CDR3 length: 14 residues. The trim removed 2 bases at V and 6 bases at J, leaving 3 bases unmatched. CDR1 MGHRA and CDR2 YSYEKL come from the germline V gene. CDR3 bases: TGCGCCAGCAGCCAACCGGGACTAGCGGCCGAGCAGTACTTC. Encoded protein: CASSQPGLAAEQYF.

As DNA, the CDR3 is TGTGCCCGGGCGGCCGGAACTGGAAACACCATATATTTT. Its translation is CARAAGTGNTIYF. The chain is built from TRBV7-9 and TRBJ1-3; no clear D. The CDR3 covers 13 residues. CDR1 and CDR2 from the germline V gene are SEHNR and FQNEAQ (reference sequence). Between the trimmed V and J ends, which lost 11 bases and 2 bases, there was a span of 13 bases. The full variable domain, in which reference TRBV7-9 and TRBJ1-3 provide the parts outside the CDR3, is DTGVSQNPRHKITKRGQNVTFRCDPISEHNRLYWYRQTLGQGPEFLTYFQNEAQLEKSRLLSDRFSAERPKGSFSTLEIQRTEQGDSAMYLCARAAGTGNTIYFGEGSWLTVV.

This chain connects TRBV19 to TRBJ2-1, with 9 bases fitting TRBD2. This CDR3 spans 13 amino acids. The V segment lost 6 bases and the J segment 10 bases; nucleotides outside the gene matches: 7. The germline V gene encodes CDR1 LNHDA and CDR2 SQIVND (reference sequence). In DNA, the CDR3 is TGTGCCAGTAGATTAGCGGGAGAGGGAGAGCAGTTCTTC. It is translated as CASRLAGEGEQFF.

The V call is TRBV20-1, the J call TRBJ1-3; D gene uncertain. V lost 1 base and J 2 bases, leaving 6 bases between the germline ends. Germline loops: CDR1 DFQATT, CDR2 SNEGSKA (reference sequence). The CDR3 totals 13 residues. The DNA of the CDR3 is TGCAGTGCTAGAGGTCTGGCTGGAAACACCATATATTTT. Amino acids: CSARGLAGNTIYF.

The table lists this clonotype with a few counts. The rearrangement joins TRBV29-1 to TRBJ2-7, with TRBD2 matching over 7 bases. The germline CDR1 and CDR2 sequences are SQVTM and ANQGSEA. J lost 2 bases, V lost 5 bases, and 9 bases had no gene match. CDR3 size: 14 residues. In nucleotides, the CDR3 is TGCAGCGTTCTAACTAGCGCAAGGACCTACGAGCAGTACTTC. Amino acid sequence: CSVLTSARTYEQYF.

V and J are TRBV6-1 and TRBJ1-1, with D unresolved. Trimming took 8 bases from V and 7 from J, leaving 14 bases between them. In germline, CDR1 is MNHNS, CDR2 SASEGT. The CDR3 totals 12 residues. The CDR3 DNA reads as TGTGCCAGCGACTTGGCCTCCAATGAAGCTTTCTTT. This codes for CASDLASNEAFF.

The V and J genes are TRBV10-3 and TRBJ1-2; 8 positions agree with TRBD1. V shed 3 bases and J 10 bases; nucleotides not matched to a gene: 13. The length of the CDR3 is 15 residues. Germline CDR1 reads ENHRY; CDR2 reads SYGVKD. The CDR3 coding sequence is TGTGCCATCAGTGATGCGACAGGGGAGTTTAAGGCCTACACCTTC. It encodes CAISDATGEFKAYTF.

The rearrangement joins TRBV5-4 to TRBJ2-5; 9 nucleotides agree with TRBD1. The germline gives CDR1 SGHNT, CDR2 YYREEE (reference sequence). The trim removed 3 bases at V and 3 bases at J, leaving 15 bases unmatched. The CDR3 contains 18 residues. CDR3 loop: CASSSYVRFRDREETQYF. The CDR3 DNA reads TGTGCCAGCAGCTCCTACGTAAGATTCCGGGACAGGGAAGAGACCCAGTACTTC.

Ten or more counts support this clonotype. The J gene is TRBJ2-4, the V gene TRBV18; D perhaps matches TRBD2 (6 bases). This CDR3 is 17 amino acids long. Trimming pared 4 bases from V and 0 bases from J, leaving 16 bases between. Germline assignment: CDR1 KGHSH and CDR2 LQKENI. The CDR3 DNA reads as TGTGCCAGCTCACTAGAACTTCCGGGACTAGCCAAAAACATTCAGTACTTC. Its translation: CASSLELPGLAKNIQYF.

Turning to this clonotype: A much larger clone differs from this one at a single base, so this may be a read error. The chain combines TRBV4-1 with TRBJ2-2, with 14 bases identical to TRBD2. This CDR3 contains 20 residues. Germline CDR1 is MGHRA and CDR2 is YSYEKL. CDR3 DNA: TGCGCCAGCAGCCAATTTCCGGGACTAGCGGGAGCCGCGAACGCCGGGGAGCTGTTTTTT. Translated: CASSQFPGLAGAANAGELFF.

For the CDR3, the DNA is TGTGCCAGCTTAGCGGGAGTCTACGAGCAGTACTTC. Its protein product is CASLAGVYEQYF. The J gene is TRBJ2-7, the V gene TRBV2; 9 nucleotides agree with TRBD2. The CDR3 consists of 12 residues. The germline CDR1 and CDR2 sequences are SNHLY and FYNNEI. V shed 8 bases, J shed 3 bases, and the junction held 2 bases outside the gene matches.

This clonotype was seen only a few times. The chain carries TRBV12-3 or TRBV12-4 and TRBJ2-7, with D tentatively TRBD1 or TRBD2 (5 bases each). The CDR3 loop spans 17 amino acids. V was shortened by 8 bases and J by 0 bases, with 23 bases between the two germline ends. The CDR3 nucleotides read TGTGCCAGCTCCCTTTTGGCGACAGCGGAAGGCTCCTACGAGCAGTACTTC. Its protein is CASSLLATAEGSYEQYF.

This clonotype was counted ten times or more. This chain connects TRBV27 to TRBJ2-2; D could derive from TRBD1 or TRBD2 (5 bases each). The germline CDR1 and CDR2 sequences are MNHEY and SMNVEV (reference sequence). The CDR3 totals 14 residues. Trimming removed 6 bases at V and 5 bases at J, with 13 bases between. DNA for the CDR3: TGTGCCAGCAGCTCCGGGACCCCTACCGGGGAGCTGTTTTTT. This codes for CASSSGTPTGELFF.

In its sample, this clonotype was seen a few times. The rearrangement joins TRBV12-3 or TRBV12-4 to TRBJ2-7; TRBD2 matches at 12 bases. Trimming cost V 6 bases and J 3 bases; bases outside gene matches: 6. The CDR3 is 15 residues long. CDR3 region: CASSSLAGGLYEQYF. The CDR3 region has the DNA TGTGCCAGCAGCTCCCTAGCGGGAGGGCTCTACGAGCAGTACTTC.

Ten or more counts support this clonotype. The chain employs TRBV24-1 and TRBJ2-2; TRBD1 matches 7 bases. Germline V gene lookup returns CDR1 KGHDR and CDR2 SFDVKD. The V and J ends lost 5 bases and 4 bases, in that order; junction bases with no gene match: 12. This CDR3 comprises 17 residues. The CDR3 loop reads CATSGAGTVHGTGELFF. CDR3 DNA sequence: TGTGCCACCAGTGGCGCCGGGACAGTTCACGGCACCGGGGAGCTGTTTTTT.